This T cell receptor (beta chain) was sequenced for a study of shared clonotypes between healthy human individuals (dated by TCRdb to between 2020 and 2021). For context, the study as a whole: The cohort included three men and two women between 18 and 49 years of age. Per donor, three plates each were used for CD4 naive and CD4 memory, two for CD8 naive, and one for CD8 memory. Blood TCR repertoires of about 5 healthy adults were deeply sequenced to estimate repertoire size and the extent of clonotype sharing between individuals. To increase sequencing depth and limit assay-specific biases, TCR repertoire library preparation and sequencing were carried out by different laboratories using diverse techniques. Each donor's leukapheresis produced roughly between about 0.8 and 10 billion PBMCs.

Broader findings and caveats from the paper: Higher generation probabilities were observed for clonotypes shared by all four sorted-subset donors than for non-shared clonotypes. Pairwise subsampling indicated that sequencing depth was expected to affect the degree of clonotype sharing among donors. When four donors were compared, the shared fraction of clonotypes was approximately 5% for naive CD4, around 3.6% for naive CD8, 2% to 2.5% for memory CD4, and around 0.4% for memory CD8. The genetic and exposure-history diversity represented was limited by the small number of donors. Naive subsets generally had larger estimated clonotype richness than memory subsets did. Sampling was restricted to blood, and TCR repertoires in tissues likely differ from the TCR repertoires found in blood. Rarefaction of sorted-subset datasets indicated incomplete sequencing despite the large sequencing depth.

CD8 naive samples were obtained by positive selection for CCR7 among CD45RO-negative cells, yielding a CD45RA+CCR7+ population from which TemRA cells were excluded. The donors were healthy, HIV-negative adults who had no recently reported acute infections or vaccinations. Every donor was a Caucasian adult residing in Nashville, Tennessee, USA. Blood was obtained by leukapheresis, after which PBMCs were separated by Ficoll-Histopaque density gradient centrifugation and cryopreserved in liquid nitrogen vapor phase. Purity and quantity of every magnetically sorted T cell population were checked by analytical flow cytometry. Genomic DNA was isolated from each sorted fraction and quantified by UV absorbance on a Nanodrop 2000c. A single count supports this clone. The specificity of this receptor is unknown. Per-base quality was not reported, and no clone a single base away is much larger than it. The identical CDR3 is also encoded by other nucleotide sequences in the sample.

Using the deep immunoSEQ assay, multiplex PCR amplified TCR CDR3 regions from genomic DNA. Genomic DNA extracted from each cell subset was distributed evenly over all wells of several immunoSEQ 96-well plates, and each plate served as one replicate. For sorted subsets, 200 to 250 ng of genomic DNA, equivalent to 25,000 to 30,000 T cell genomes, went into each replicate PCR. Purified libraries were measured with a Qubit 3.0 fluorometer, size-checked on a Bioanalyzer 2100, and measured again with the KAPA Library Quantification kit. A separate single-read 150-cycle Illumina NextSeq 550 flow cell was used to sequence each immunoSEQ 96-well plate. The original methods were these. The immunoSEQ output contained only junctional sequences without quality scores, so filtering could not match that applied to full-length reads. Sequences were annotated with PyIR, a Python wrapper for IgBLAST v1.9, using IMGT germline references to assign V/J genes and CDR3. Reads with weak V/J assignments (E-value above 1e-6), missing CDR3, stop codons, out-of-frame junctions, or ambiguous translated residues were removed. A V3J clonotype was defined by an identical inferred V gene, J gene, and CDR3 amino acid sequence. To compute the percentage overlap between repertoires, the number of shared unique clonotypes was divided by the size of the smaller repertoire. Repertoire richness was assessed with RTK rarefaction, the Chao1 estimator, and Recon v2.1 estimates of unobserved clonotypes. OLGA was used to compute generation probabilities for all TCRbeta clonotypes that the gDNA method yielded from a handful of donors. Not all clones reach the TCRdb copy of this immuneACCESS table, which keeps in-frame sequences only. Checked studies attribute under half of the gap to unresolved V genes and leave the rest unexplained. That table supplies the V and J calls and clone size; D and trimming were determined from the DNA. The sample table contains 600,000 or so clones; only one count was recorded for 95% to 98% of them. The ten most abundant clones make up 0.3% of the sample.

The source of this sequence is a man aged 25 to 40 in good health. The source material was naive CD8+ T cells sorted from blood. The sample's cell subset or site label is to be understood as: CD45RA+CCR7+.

CDR3 reads: CASSQDRVSYEQYF. In nucleotides, the sequence is TGCGCCAGCAGCCAAGATCGGGTCTCCTACGAGCAGTACTTC. The chain uses TRBV4-1 and TRBJ2-7, with the D gene not confidently named. The CDR3 runs 14 residues from the cysteine to the phenylalanine. Just the 42-base CDR3 DNA is kept, in frame starting at base 1. Sequences MGHRA (CDR1) and YSYEKL (CDR2) are obtained from the germline V gene. V loses 0 bases, J loses 0 bases, and the germline ends lie 6 bases apart.